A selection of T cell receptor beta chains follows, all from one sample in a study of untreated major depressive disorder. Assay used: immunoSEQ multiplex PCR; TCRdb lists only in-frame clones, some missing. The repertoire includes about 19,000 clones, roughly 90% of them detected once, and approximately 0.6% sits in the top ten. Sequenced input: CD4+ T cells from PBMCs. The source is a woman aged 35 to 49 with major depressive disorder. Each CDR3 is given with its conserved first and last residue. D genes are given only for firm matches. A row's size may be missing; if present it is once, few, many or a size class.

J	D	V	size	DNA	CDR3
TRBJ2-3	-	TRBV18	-	TGTGCCAGCTCACCGTCCACAGATACGCAGTATTTT	CASSPSTDTQYF
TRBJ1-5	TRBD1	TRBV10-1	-	TGCGCCAGCAGTGATCGATTCGGGACAGGGAATCAGCCCCAGCATTTT	CASSDRFGTGNQPQHF
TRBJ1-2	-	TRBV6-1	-	TGTGCCAGCAGTGCCGCCGCGGGGGGCTTAGACTATGGCTACACCTTC	CASSAAAGGLDYGYTF
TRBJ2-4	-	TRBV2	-	TGTGCCAGCAGCGAAACCGGGTCCTTAGCCAAAAACATTCAGTACTTC	CASSETGSLAKNIQYF
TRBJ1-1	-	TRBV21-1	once	TGTGCCAGCAGCACTACTCCCGGGACAGGGAGCCCTGAAGCTTTCTTT	CASSTTPGTGSPEAFF
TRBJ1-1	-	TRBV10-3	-	TGTGCCATCACCACGGGGGACACTGAAGCTTTCTTT	CAITTGDTEAFF
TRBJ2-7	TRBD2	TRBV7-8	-	TGTGCCAGCAGCTTAGGGGCAACGGGAGGCTACGAGCAGTACTTC	CASSLGATGGYEQYF
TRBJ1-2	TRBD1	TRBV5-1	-	TGCGCCAGCAGCTTGGAAGTCAGGGGGAGGTACACCTTC	CASSLEVRGRYTF
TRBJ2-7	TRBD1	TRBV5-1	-	TGCGCCAGCAGCCCGACAGGGCTGGTCCACGAGCAGTACTTC	CASSPTGLVHEQYF
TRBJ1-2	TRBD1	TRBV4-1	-	TGCGCCAGCAGCCACGCTGACAGGGAGGGGTATGGCTACACCTTC	CASSHADREGYGYTF
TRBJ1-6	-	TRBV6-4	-	TGTGCCAGCAAAGAACAAAGCTCCTATAATTCACCCCTCCACTTT	CASKEQSSYNSPLHF
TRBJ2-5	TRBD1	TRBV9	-	TGTGCCAGCAGCGTAGCCCCGGACAGGGGAGAGACCCAGTACTTC	CASSVAPDRGETQYF
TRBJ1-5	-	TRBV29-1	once	TGCAGCGTTGGGGGGGGACCTCTCAATCAGCCCCAGCATTTT	CSVGGGPLNQPQHF
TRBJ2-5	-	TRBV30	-	TGTGCCTGGAACAGGTTAAGCGAGGAGACCCAGTACTTC	CAWNRLSEETQYF
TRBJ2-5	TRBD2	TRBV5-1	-	TGCGCCAGCAGCCCTATTGTGACTAGCGGGGGAGAAGAGACCCAGTACTTC	CASSPIVTSGGEETQYF
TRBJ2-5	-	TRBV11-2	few	TGTGCCAGCAGCTTAGGTAGACAAGAGACCCAGTACTTC	CASSLGRQETQYF
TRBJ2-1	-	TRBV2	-	TGTGCCAGCAGAGTAGCGCCAGACTACAATGAGCAGTTCTTC	CASRVAPDYNEQFF
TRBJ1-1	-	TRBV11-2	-	TGTGCCAGCAGCTTAGGGGCCGGGAACACTGAAGCTTTCTTT	CASSLGAGNTEAFF
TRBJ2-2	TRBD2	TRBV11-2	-	TGTGCCAGCAGCTTAAGCCGCAAGCGGGGCGCGGAGACCGGGGAGCTGTTTTTT	CASSLSRKRGAETGELFF
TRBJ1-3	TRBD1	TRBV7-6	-	TGTGCCAGCAGCTTAGAGACAGGGTCTGGAAACACCATATATTTT	CASSLETGSGNTIYF
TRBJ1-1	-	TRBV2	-	TGTGCCAGCAATGGGGATGTAGGCACTGAAGCTTTCTTT	CASNGDVGTEAFF
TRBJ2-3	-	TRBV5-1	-	TGCGCCAGCAGCTTGACAACGACCGACCAAACGCAGTATTTT	CASSLTTTDQTQYF
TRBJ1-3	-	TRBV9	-	TGTGCCAGCAGCGTGGATACAGGCTACTCTGGAAACACCATATATTTT	CASSVDTGYSGNTIYF
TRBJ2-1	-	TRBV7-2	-	TGTGCCAGCAGCTTAAGCGGACAGTACCTCCGTGAGCAGTTCTTC	CASSLSGQYLREQFF
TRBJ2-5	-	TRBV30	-	TGTGCCTGGAGTGTAAAGGGGCACCAAGAGACCCAGTACTTC	CAWSVKGHQETQYF
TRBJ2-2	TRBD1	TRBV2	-	TGTGCCAGCAGCTACAGGGACAGGGGCTCCGGGGAGCTGTTTTTT	CASSYRDRGSGELFF
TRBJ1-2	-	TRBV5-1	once	TGCGCCAGCAGCTTGGGGGGTAGGGCTAACTATGGCTACACCTTC	CASSLGGRANYGYTF
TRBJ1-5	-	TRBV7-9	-	TGTGCCAGCAGCGTTGACACGCAGCCCCAGCATTTT	CASSVDTQPQHF
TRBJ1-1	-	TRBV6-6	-	TGTGCCGCCGAAGAAGCTTTCTTT	CAAEEAFF
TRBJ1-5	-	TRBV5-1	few	TGCGCCAGCAGCTTGTTGGGAACGGACGGGGAGCCCCAGCATTTT	CASSLLGTDGEPQHF
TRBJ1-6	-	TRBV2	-	TGTGCCAGCTCAACCCGGACGGGGGATTCACCCCTCCACTTT	CASSTRTGDSPLHF
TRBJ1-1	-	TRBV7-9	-	TGTGCCAGCAGCTTTGGGGTTGCGACTGAAGCTTTCTTT	CASSFGVATEAFF
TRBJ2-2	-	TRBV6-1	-	TGTGCCAGCAGTGAGATGGGACTTACCGGGGAGCTGTTTTTT	CASSEMGLTGELFF
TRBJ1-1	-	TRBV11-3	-	TGTGCCAGCAGTCCAGGTGGGGGTAACACTGAAGCTTTCTTT	CASSPGGGNTEAFF
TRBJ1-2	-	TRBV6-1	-	TGTGCCAGCAGCCCACTCCGAGGCTATGGCTACACCTTC	CASSPLRGYGYTF
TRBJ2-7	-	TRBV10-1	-	TGCGCCAGCAGCGAATCTAGAGCCACCCGGAACGAGCAGTACTTC	CASSESRATRNEQYF
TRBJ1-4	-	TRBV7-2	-	TGTGCCAGCAGCTTAGTAGGGGGTGAAAAACTGTTTTTT	CASSLVGGEKLFF
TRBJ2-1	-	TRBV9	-	TGTGCCAGCAGCGTAGGGGACTACAATGAGCAGTTCTTC	CASSVGDYNEQFF
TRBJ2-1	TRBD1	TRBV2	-	TGTGCCAGCAGCGGTGGACAGGGGCTTCAGAATGAGCAGTTCTTC	CASSGGQGLQNEQFF
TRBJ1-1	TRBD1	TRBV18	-	TGTGCCAGCTCACCAGGAACAGGGGGGACTGAAGCTTTCTTT	CASSPGTGGTEAFF
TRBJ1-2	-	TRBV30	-	TGTGCCTGGAGCCCTCGGGGGACGTCCTATGGCTACACCTTC	CAWSPRGTSYGYTF
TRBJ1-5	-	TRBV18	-	TGTGCCAGCTCACCAGAGGTGGGATCCAATCAGCCCCAGCATTTT	CASSPEVGSNQPQHF
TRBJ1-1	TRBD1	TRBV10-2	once	TGCGCCAGCAGGATCCGGACAGGGAGTTCCACTGAAGCTTTCTTT	CASRIRTGSSTEAFF
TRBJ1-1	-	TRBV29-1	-	TGCAGCGTCCGAAGGAGGACTGAAGCTTTCTTT	CSVRRRTEAFF
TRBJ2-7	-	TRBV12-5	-	TGTGCTAGTGGTTTGGGCACAGAACACGAGCAGTACTTC	CASGLGTEHEQYF
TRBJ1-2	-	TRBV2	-	TGTGCCAGCAGTGAAATTGAATATAACTATGGCTACACCTTC	CASSEIEYNYGYTF
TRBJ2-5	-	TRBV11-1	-	TGTGCCAGCAGCCCCGACAGCGGACGGGGGGAGACCCAGTACTTC	CASSPDSGRGETQYF
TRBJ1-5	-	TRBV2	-	TGTGCCACGGAAGGTGAAGGGAATCAGCCCCAGCATTTT	CATEGEGNQPQHF
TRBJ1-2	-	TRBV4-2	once	TGTGCCAGCAGCCAAGATGAAATGGGGCCGCGGGGCTATGGCTACACCTTC	CASSQDEMGPRGYGYTF
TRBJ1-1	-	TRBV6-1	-	TGTGCCAGCAGTGGGGTAAGTTCTGAAGCTTTCTTT	CASSGVSSEAFF
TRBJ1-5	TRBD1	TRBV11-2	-	TGTGCCAGCAGCTGGGGGGGACAGAACAATCAGCCCCAGCATTTT	CASSWGGQNNQPQHF
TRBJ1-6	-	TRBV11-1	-	TGTGCCAGCAGCTTAGCGCTAGCCAGCTCACCCCTCCACTTT	CASSLALASSPLHF
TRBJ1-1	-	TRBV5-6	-	TGTGCCAGCAGCTTGGCCAGGGTTGAGAACACTGAAGCTTTCTTT	CASSLARVENTEAFF
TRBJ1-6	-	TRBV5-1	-	TGCGCCAGCAGCGCCGAGGGGAGACTTGGATCACCCCTCCACTTT	CASSAEGRLGSPLHF
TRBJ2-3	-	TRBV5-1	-	TGCGCCAGCAGCGCCGGACAGACCACAGATACGCAGTATTTT	CASSAGQTTDTQYF